This T cell receptor beta chain was sequenced for a study of T-cell reconstitution after alpha-beta-depleted transplantation in children. Study-level findings and limits: From newly produced T cells came most of the T-cell counts and diversity one year after transplant.

This clonotype has just a few counts. The target antigen is unknown. This sample's TCRbeta library carried unique molecular identifier barcodes. TCRdb passed the PCR reads through MiXCR, listing each CDR3 protein once. Counted here are about 110,000 distinct CDR3 sequences, under 13% occurring once; the ten biggest clones make up 30% to 35%. The sequence was obtained from a boy between 2 and 10 years old with acute lymphoblastic leukemia, due to receive a stem cell transplant. Specimen: PBMCs, collected before TCRalphabeta/CD19-depleted stem cell transplant.

The CDR3 region is CASSEESGADPKLDTQYF. As DNA, the CDR3 is TGTGCCAGCAGTGAAGAGTCAGGGGCCGATCCTAAACTTGATACGCAGTATTTT. J is TRBJ2-3 and V is TRBV2, with D possibly matching TRBD1 (6 bases). The ends were cut back, 1 base at V and 6 bases at J, with 23 bases in the middle. Germline lookup yields CDR1 SNHLY and CDR2 FYNNEI. This CDR3 is 18 amino acids long.